The present entry profiles one T cell receptor (beta chain) with its context. This clone's antigen is unknown. Per-nucleotide qualities are absent, and no much larger clonotype sits a single base away. The data were obtained in a study of cytomegalovirus exposure and HLA in healthy donors (dated by TCRdb to between 2016 and 2019). Background on the whole study: In an earlier analysis of roughly 500 of the donors, around 300 Gb of sequence data and 90 million to 120 million unique TCR beta sequences from approximately 180 million T cells were reported. Around 320 gigabases of sequencing data and approximately 85 million unique TCR sequences were included in an early release covering 550 to 650 HLA-typed donors. Of the roughly 400 genotyped donors, 81% were placed in the genetic ancestry cluster associated with self-reported Caucasian donors. The aim of the study was to test whether cataloging public T cell receptors could identify signatures of past pathogen exposure. Using immunosequencing, the study profiled T cell repertoires from fewer than 850 subjects and related those repertoires to cytomegalovirus serostatus. In addition to the first cohort of 650 to 800 subjects, a separate validation cohort of about 120 different subjects was used. The study combined high-throughput TCR immunosequencing, statistical association of individual TCRs with disease status, and machine learning to predict cytomegalovirus infection status. In a later analysis, previously published TCR beta repertoires from hundreds of donors were re-analyzed and high-resolution HLA genotyping was added so that TCR occurrence patterns could be studied. Rather than using new phenotypic data, the later analysis identified candidate immune exposures from TCR beta sequences and from how often those sequences occurred across donors. In an earlier analysis of roughly 580 of the donors, high-throughput TCR beta sequencing was used to judge whether each TCR beta V gene segment behaved as functional or pseudogenic. Alongside the repertoire data, information on donor age, sex, ethnicity and CMV serostatus was compiled. A later genetic analysis took genome-wide SNP genotypes for about 60% of the roughly 670 donors and used that subset as a discovery cohort. Every discovery cohort repertoire had been produced on one sequencing platform. Class I and class II HLA loci were covered by the typing at four-digit resolution. The number of donors typed differed by locus, with about 629-630 for A, B, C, DRB1 and DQB1, roughly 520 for DQA1, some 570 for DPA1, and around 460 for DPB1. A few DR-DQ haplotypes were handled as single units for association and clustering because linkage in the cohort was strong. On average, about 200,000 unique TCR beta nucleotide sequences were sequenced per donor among 350 to 400 genotyped donors of the cohort, with 15% to 20% of those sequences being non-productive.

The cohort comprised more than 550 healthy bone marrow donors. All cohort members were sampled while nominally healthy, although unrecorded immune exposures were likely present. The donor was CMV seronegative and belonged to the group of around 350 seronegative cohort members. Each donor provided a peripheral blood sample, and peripheral blood mononuclear cells were used for TCR beta sequencing. The Qiagen DNeasy Blood Extraction Kit was used to extract genomic DNA from the blood cell samples. The method behind the library was the immunoSEQ multiplex PCR assay. For the multiplex PCR, a mixture combining 60 forward primers for TCR Vbeta segments and 13 reverse primers for TCR Jbeta segments was used. The CDR3 region of rearranged TCR beta genes was amplified from genomic DNA with a multiplex PCR assay. On the Illumina HiSeq System, the amplified TCR beta libraries were sequenced as 87-base-pair reads. The source study handled its data this way. A later analysis tallied 80 million to 95 million unique TCR beta chains across the 700 or so repertoires, and approximately 11 million of those chains were shared by two or more donors. A nearest-neighbor algorithm error-corrected the raw reads and collapsed the reads into unique sequences, merging closely related sequences to remove PCR and sequencing errors. Alignment of CDR3 sequences to IMGT reference sequences was used to assign V, D and J gene segments. For a sequence to be retained, at least a six-nucleotide match to both a V gene segment and a J gene segment was required. Rearrangements were classified as productive when the CDR3 lacked stop codons and remained in frame with V and J, and all other rearrangements were classified as non-productive. Following IMGT convention, CDR3 was defined as the stretch from the second conserved V-encoded cysteine up to the conserved J-encoded phenylalanine. The earlier analysis of about 530 of the donors excluded any sequence lacking an unambiguous match to a single V gene segment. An earlier analysis of approximately 590 of the donors called V segments functional above 56.7% productive rearrangements and segregating when the between-donor standard deviation exceeded 5%. A statistical classification framework was built to diagnose cytomegalovirus status from the catalog of TCR beta chain sequences. In a later analysis, V and J genes were assigned by comparing TCR nucleotide sequences against IMGT/GENE-DB human TR gene sequences. In a later analysis, CDR3 sequences and most-parsimonious VDJ recombination scenarios were assigned using the TCRdist pipeline. In a later analysis, each TCR beta chain was defined by its CDR3 amino acid sequence together with its V-gene family, and reads lacking a unique V-gene family were excluded. To address suspected cross-contamination and a sequencing artifact, a later analysis removed several hundred highly shared, low-generation-probability nucleotide sequences. For each public chain, a later analysis derived a clonal expansion index from normalized ranks of inferred template counts within each repertoire. In a later analysis, generation probabilities were computed with a VDJ recombination model fitted to out-of-frame rearrangements, and the resulting probabilities were checked against IGoR. A later analysis scored TCR-TCR, TCR-HLA and TCR-CMV co-occurrence with hypergeometric tests, applying a repertoire-size bias correction to TCR pairs. A later analysis estimated false discovery rates by permuting HLA or CMV assignments 20 times. In a later analysis, co-occurring TCRs were grouped using DBSCAN, with TCRdist sequence similarity added in when clustering inside HLA-allele-positive subsets. Co-occurrence clustering excluded repertoires with fewer than 30,000 or more than 120,000 public chains, plus five with anomalous nucleotide sharing. Drawn from immuneACCESS, this table holds only the in-frame rearrangements with V and J called that TCRdb kept. Clones are partly lost; checked studies trace under half to an unresolved V gene and leave the rest unexplained. V and J calls and clone size are copied from that table; D and trimming were computed from the DNA. The sample profile shows about 180,000 clones; 80% to 90% of them were found once. Clones ranked in the top ten supply less than 2.5% of the sample.

The investigation overall reported the following: In a later analysis, 16,951 TCR beta sequences were associated with specific HLA alleles at a false discovery rate of 0.05. The classifier was reported to diagnose cytomegalovirus status with high specificity and sensitivity in both the original cohort and the validation cohort. A further reported finding was that TCR beta sequences accurately predicted the HLA-A and HLA-B alleles for most subjects in the first cohort. Because HLA typing was unavailable for some donors at each locus, only the typed subset was used in association tests. Sequencing depth was assumed to be roughly uniform across donors in the presence/absence analyses, though that assumption may not hold. Some IMGT-functional V segments, including TRBV6-2 and TRBV6-3, could not be told apart with the 87-base-pair reads, so those segments were excluded. Some 15 rarely observed V segments, including chromosome 9 orphons, were excluded from the earlier analysis of approximately 500 of the donors because counts were too low. In a later analysis, the rate of TCR association differed among HLA loci, with DRB1 alleles having the most associated TCRs and HLA-C alleles having the fewest. Three of the identified cytomegalovirus-associated TCR beta chains were confirmed in vitro to be specific for cytomegalovirus antigens. Only TCR beta chains were sequenced in this cohort, and the absence of alpha or paired-chain data limited detectable features. An earlier analysis of approximately 500 of the donors showed that most TCR beta V segments appeared in productive rearrangements either about 90% or about 30% of the time, which broadly matched IMGT annotations. In the study, around 150 TCR beta chains were listed as associated with cytomegalovirus. It was suggested by the authors that the approach could potentially be generalized to other disease states and immunological phenotypes. Correlated functional status among segregating V segments might be attributable to linkage disequilibrium, but an unknown experimental factor could not be ruled out. In a later genetic analysis, a missense DCLRE1C variant was associated with V-gene and J-gene trimming of TCR beta chains, and the association was replicated in an independent cohort. A cluster of highly shared sequence variants was judged likely to represent a technical artifact of the sequencing pipeline. A later analysis found that most CMV-associated TCR beta chains appeared HLA-restricted, with HLA associations seemingly driven largely by CMV exposure. A later genetic analysis reported fewer N-insertions in productive TCRs among donors in an Asian-associated ancestry cluster than the roughly 700-donor mean. Compared with equally common non-associated chains, HLA-associated TCR beta chains in a later analysis were more clonally expanded and had lower generation probabilities. In a later analysis, several top co-occurrence clusters were reported to appear linked to parvovirus B19, influenza, CMV and Epstein-Barr virus. When HLA alleles, especially DR and DQ, strongly co-occurred, attributing TCR associations to individual alleles was difficult. Most TCR sequences were seen in very few donors, while some public TCRs were found in many individuals. CMV serostatus was the only immune exposure information available for the cohort.

For CDR1 and CDR2, the germline V gene lists SGHDT and YYEEEE. Inclusive of the bounding cysteine and phenylalanine, the CDR3 is 15 residues long. The kept DNA is CDR3 alone, 45 bases in frame from the first base. Germline trimming: 0 bases from V, 3 bases from J; junction bases outside gene matches: 3. The specimen was PBMCs. This sequence was found in a male donor in good health and CMV-seronegative. The V and J genes are TRBV5-6 and TRBJ2-3, with 8 bases in between that match TRBD2. The DNA is as follows: TGTGCCAGCAGCTTGGCAGCGGGAGTAACAGATACGCAGTATTTT. Its amino acids are CASSLAAGVTDTQYF.